The rows below give T cell receptor beta chains drawn from one sample of a study of OX40 agonist ivuxolimab in advanced cancers. Generated by immunoSEQ multiplex PCR, the TCRdb table keeps only in-frame clones and is missing some. The data hold about 38,000 clones, with over 60% observed a single time. Sequencing was performed on CD4+ or CD8+ T cells sorted from blood, taken in a trial of the OX40 agonist ivuxolimab. The receptors shown here come from an adult with an advanced solid tumor such as melanoma, head and neck, liver or kidney cancer. CDR3s include the opening cysteine and the closing phenylalanine or tryptophan. D genes are given only for firm matches. Clone size is not always given. Where it is, it says once, few, many or a class for expanded clones.

DNA,CDR3,D,J,V,size
TGTGCCAGCAGTCCGGGACAGGGGTACTACGAGCAGTACTTC,CASSPGQGYYEQYF,TRBD1,TRBJ2-7,TRBV2,medium-sized
TGTGCCAGCAGCGTAGCTTCTGGGGGGGAGGAGTACTTC,CASSVASGGEEYF,TRBD2,TRBJ2-7,TRBV9,-
TGCGCCAGCAGCCAAGGCCCCAGCGGTGGGGCCGGGGAGCTGTTTTTT,CASSQGPSGGAGELFF,-,TRBJ2-2,TRBV4-1,-
TGTGCCAGCAGCCAAGCTCAGGCGGGGGATCTCTATGGCTACACCTTC,CASSQAQAGDLYGYTF,-,TRBJ1-2,TRBV14,-
TGTGCCAGCAGCCCCCGACAGGGGGACGAGCAGTACTTC,CASSPRQGDEQYF,TRBD1,TRBJ2-7,TRBV27,-
TGTGCCAGCAGTGAAGCTGGGACAGGGGGAAACATTCAGTACTTC,CASSEAGTGGNIQYF,TRBD1,TRBJ2-4,TRBV6-1,-
TGCGCCAGCAGCCAAGAACCGCGGGGGAGGGCCGGGGAGCTGTTTTTT,CASSQEPRGRAGELFF,TRBD2,TRBJ2-2,TRBV4-1,-
TGTGCCAGCAGCTTGATTGCAACTTTCACGCCCAGCACCCTCCACTTT,CASSLIATFTPSTLHF,-,TRBJ1-6,TRBV11-2,-
TGTGCCAGCAGTAGAGACAGTGCAGGAGCCCAGCATTTT,CASSRDSAGAQHF,-,TRBJ1-5,TRBV6-6,-
TGTGCCTGGACCGCACAGGGACAGATCAATTCACCCCTCCACTTT,CAWTAQGQINSPLHF,TRBD1,TRBJ1-6,TRBV30,-
TGTGCCTCCACGGGCGACCTCAGGGAGCAGTTCTTC,CASTGDLREQFF,-,TRBJ2-1,TRBV30,-
TGTGCCAGCACGGCGGGGACTAGCGGAGATACGCAGTATTTT,CASTAGTSGDTQYF,TRBD2,TRBJ2-3,TRBV6-1,medium-sized
TGTGCCAGCAGTTACTCGTATACGGTGAACACTGAAGCTTTCTTT,CASSYSYTVNTEAFF,-,TRBJ1-1,TRBV6-6,-
TGTGCCAGCAGTCTGTGGACAGTCAATCAGCCCCAGCATTTT,CASSLWTVNQPQHF,-,TRBJ1-5,TRBV28,few
TGTGCCTGGAGAGAAGGCATAGCGGCCTACTACGAGCAGTACTTC,CAWREGIAAYYEQYF,-,TRBJ2-7,TRBV30,-
TGTGCCAGTAGTCTAGGGACTAGCGGAGTTAGGCTCCCCTTTGCCAAAAACATTCAGTACTTC,CASSLGTSGVRLPFAKNIQYF,TRBD2,TRBJ2-4,TRBV19,-
TGTGCCAGCAGTTACTCCGGGGCGGTAGATCCGTTCTTC,CASSYSGAVDPFF,-,TRBJ2-1,TRBV6-5,-
TGTGCCAGCAGCGTAACCGGAAACCAATGGCGGGCAGATACGCAGTATTTT,CASSVTGNQWRADTQYF,-,TRBJ2-3,TRBV9,few
TGTGCCAGCAGCTTAGCGGGCCGGGAGGGGGAGACCCAGTACTTC,CASSLAGREGETQYF,TRBD2,TRBJ2-5,TRBV7-9,-
TGTGCCAGCAGCGTAGATTTACTGGGGGAGAATGAGCAGTTCTTC,CASSVDLLGENEQFF,-,TRBJ2-1,TRBV9,-
TGTGCCACGGCGGGGGGGGGTTCCTACGAGCAGTACTTC,CATAGGGSYEQYF,TRBD2,TRBJ2-7,TRBV7-2,-
TGTGCCAGCAGTTCGGGGGGGGGCACCTATGGCTACACCTTC,CASSSGGGTYGYTF,-,TRBJ1-2,TRBV28,-
TGTGCCAGCAGTTTTCAGGGGTCCGTGGACTATGGCTACACCTTC,CASSFQGSVDYGYTF,-,TRBJ1-2,TRBV28,few
TGTGCCAGTAGCCGGACTAGCGGGAGCTCCCAAGAGACCCAGTACTTC,CASSRTSGSSQETQYF,TRBD2,TRBJ2-5,TRBV19,-
TGTGCCAGCAGCCAATATGACTACTTTGAGCAGTTCTTC,CASSQYDYFEQFF,-,TRBJ2-1,TRBV7-9,-
TGTGCCAGCAGTTATGGTCCTACATCCTACGAGCAGTACTTC,CASSYGPTSYEQYF,-,TRBJ2-7,TRBV6-5,-
TGTGCCAGCAGTGGGCTGGACAGGGGAAGCCGGACAGATACGCAGTATTTT,CASSGLDRGSRTDTQYF,TRBD1,TRBJ2-3,TRBV6-1,-
TGTGCCAGCAGTTTTTCGGGTGGGGACTCTCAAGAGACCCAGTACTTC,CASSFSGGDSQETQYF,-,TRBJ2-5,TRBV28,-
TGTGCCTGGAGCGCACAGACAAGTCAGCCCCAGCATTTT,CAWSAQTSQPQHF,-,TRBJ1-5,TRBV30,-
TGTGCCAGCAGTTACGGCTTGGGCTTTTACACTGAAGCTTTCTTT,CASSYGLGFYTEAFF,-,TRBJ1-1,TRBV6-5,few
TGCAGTGCCCGGGACCAGGTGACCCAGTACTTC,CSARDQVTQYF,-,TRBJ2-5,TRBV20-1,-
TGCGCCAGCAGTGATGTTCAGATGGTGAATCAGCCCCAGCATTTT,CASSDVQMVNQPQHF,-,TRBJ1-5,TRBV10-2,-
TGTGCCAGCAGGGGACAGATGAACACCGGGGAGCTGTTTTTT,CASRGQMNTGELFF,TRBD1,TRBJ2-2,TRBV27,-
TGTGCCAGTAGTATCGGGACAGCGAACACTGAAGCTTTCTTT,CASSIGTANTEAFF,TRBD1,TRBJ1-1,TRBV19,-
TGTGCCAGCAGTGAAGAGGGGAAGGGACTAGCGGGAGTGGCCTACGAGCAGTACTTC,CASSEEGKGLAGVAYEQYF,TRBD2,TRBJ2-7,TRBV6-1,medium-sized
TGTGCCACCAGCAGAGGGGACAGGGGGAAGTATGGCTACACCTTC,CATSRGDRGKYGYTF,TRBD1,TRBJ1-2,TRBV15,-
TGTGCCAGCAGCTTAGCGGCTGGGGGGGGCCAAGAGACCCAGTACTTC,CASSLAAGGGQETQYF,TRBD2,TRBJ2-5,TRBV7-8,-
TGTGCCAGCAGCGACGACAACCCGGGCTACACCTTC,CASSDDNPGYTF,-,TRBJ1-2,TRBV11-1,-
TGCGCCAGCAGCTCCAGACAGGGGACTTACGAGCAGTACTTC,CASSSRQGTYEQYF,TRBD1,TRBJ2-7,TRBV5-1,few
TGTGCCAGCAGCTTCAGGGGGGCGTCAGGAAACACCATATATTTT,CASSFRGASGNTIYF,TRBD1,TRBJ1-3,TRBV5-6,-
TGTGCCAGCAGCCCCCCCGGGACAGGGGATGGCTACACCTTC,CASSPPGTGDGYTF,TRBD1,TRBJ1-2,TRBV7-8,-
TGTGCCAGCATCTCTGCGGGAGGGCTCGGGGCCCAGTACTTC,CASISAGGLGAQYF,TRBD2,TRBJ2-5,TRBV28,-